Below, one T cell receptor beta chain is given with its context. The sample comes from a study of blood T cell repertoires in COVID-19. TCRdb's copy holds only in-frame clones and misses some; the assay was immunoSEQ multiplex PCR. The sample contains 150,000 to 200,000 clones, 83% of which appear only once. There are 14 residues in the CDR3. Trimming took 6 bases from V and 5 from J, leaving 14 bases between them. Looked up from germline, CDR1 is MNHEY and CDR2 is SVGAGI. Input material: PBMCs or T cells enriched from blood (not recorded which). The V gene is TRBV6-5, the J gene TRBJ1-5; a weak D match, TRBD1 (5 bases). The TCR originated in a woman between 50 and 59 years old in a cohort exposed to, infected with or recovered from COVID-19 (not recorded which). The CDR3 DNA reads TGTGCCAGCAGCACAGGTCGCCCCGATCAGCCCCAGCATTTT. It yields the protein CASSTGRPDQPQHF.